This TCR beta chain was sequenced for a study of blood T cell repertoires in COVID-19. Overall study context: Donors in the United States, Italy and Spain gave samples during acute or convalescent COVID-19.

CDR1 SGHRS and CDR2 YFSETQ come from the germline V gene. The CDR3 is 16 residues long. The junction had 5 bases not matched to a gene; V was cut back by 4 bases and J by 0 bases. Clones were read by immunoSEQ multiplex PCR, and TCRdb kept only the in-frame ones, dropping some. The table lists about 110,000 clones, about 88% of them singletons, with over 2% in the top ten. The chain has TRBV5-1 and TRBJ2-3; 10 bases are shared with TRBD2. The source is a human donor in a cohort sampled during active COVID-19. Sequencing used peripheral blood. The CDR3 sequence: CASSPSLAGSTDTQYF. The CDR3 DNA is TGCGCCAGCAGCCCCTCACTAGCGGGGAGCACAGATACGCAGTATTTT. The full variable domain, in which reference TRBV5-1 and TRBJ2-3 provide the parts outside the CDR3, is KAGVTQTPRYLIKTRGQQVTLSCSPISGHRSVSWYQQTPGQGLQFLFEYFSETQRNKGNFPGRFSGRQFSNSRSEMNVSTLELGDSALYLCASSPSLAGSTDTQYFGPGTRLTVL.